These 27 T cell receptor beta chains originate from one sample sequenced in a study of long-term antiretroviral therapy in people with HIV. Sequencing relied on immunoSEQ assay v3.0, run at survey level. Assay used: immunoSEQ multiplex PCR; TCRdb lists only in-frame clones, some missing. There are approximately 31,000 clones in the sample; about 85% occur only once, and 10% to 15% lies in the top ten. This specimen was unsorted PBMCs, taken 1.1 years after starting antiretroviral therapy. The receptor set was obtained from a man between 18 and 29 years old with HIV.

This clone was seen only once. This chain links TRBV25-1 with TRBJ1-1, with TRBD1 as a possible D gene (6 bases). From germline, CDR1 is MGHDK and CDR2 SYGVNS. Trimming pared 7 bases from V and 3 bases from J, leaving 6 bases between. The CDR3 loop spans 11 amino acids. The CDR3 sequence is CASNRDTEAFF. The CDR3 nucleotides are TGTGCCAGCAACAGGGACACTGAAGCTTTCTTT.

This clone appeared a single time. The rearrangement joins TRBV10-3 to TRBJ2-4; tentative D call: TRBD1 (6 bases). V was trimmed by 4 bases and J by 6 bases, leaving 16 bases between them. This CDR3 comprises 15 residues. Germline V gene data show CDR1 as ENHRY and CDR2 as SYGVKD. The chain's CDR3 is CAISGDRDTLNIQYF. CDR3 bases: TGTGCCATCAGTGGCGACCGGGACACACTAAACATTCAGTACTTC.

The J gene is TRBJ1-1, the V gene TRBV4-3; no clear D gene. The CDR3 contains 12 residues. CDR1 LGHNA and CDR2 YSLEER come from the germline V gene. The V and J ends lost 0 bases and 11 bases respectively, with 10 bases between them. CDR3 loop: CASSQEGRMAFF. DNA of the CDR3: TGCGCCAGCAGCCAAGAGGGTAGGATGGCTTTCTTT.

The CDR3 nucleotides are TGTGCCAGCTCAACCGGGACAGGGGGCGGGCACACTGAAGCTTTCTTT. Its translation: CASSTGTGGGHTEAFF. The V gene is TRBV2, the J gene TRBJ1-1, with TRBD1 matching 12 bases. CDR1 and CDR2 from the germline V gene are SNHLY and FYNNEI. The ends lost 8 bases at V and 3 bases at J; junction bases unmatched: 10. This CDR3 is 16 amino acids long. The whole variable domain, remainder taken from reference TRBV2 and TRBJ1-1, is EPEVTQTPSHQVTQMGQEVILRCVPISNHLYFYWYRQILGQKVEFLVSFYNNEISEKSEIFDDQFSVERPDGSNFTLKIRSTKLEDSAMYFCASSTGTGGGHTEAFFGQGTRLTVV.

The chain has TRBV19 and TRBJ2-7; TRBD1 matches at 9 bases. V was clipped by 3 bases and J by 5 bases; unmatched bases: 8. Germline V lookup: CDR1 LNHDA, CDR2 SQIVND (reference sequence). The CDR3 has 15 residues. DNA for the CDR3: TGTGCCAGTAGTATTATTCCGGGACAGGGACACGAGCAGTACTTC. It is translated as CASSIIPGQGHEQYF.

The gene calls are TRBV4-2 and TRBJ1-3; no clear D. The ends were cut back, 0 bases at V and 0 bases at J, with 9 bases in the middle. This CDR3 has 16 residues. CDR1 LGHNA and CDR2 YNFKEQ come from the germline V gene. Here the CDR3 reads CASSQEEGSSGNTIYF. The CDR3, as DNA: TGTGCCAGCAGCCAAGAGGAAGGAAGCTCTGGAAACACCATATATTTT.

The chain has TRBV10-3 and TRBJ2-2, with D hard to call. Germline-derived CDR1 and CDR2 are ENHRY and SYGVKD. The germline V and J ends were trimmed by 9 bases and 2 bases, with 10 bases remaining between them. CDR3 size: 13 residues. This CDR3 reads CAIRQRNTGELFF. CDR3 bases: TGTGCCATTCGGCAAAGAAACACCGGGGAGCTGTTTTTT.

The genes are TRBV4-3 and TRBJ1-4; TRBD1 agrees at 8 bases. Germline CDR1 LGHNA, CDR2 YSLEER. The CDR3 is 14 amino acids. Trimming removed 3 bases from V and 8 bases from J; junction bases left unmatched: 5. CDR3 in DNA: TGCGCCAGCAGCCACGGACAGGGAAACGAAAAACTGTTTTTT. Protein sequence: CASSHGQGNEKLFF.

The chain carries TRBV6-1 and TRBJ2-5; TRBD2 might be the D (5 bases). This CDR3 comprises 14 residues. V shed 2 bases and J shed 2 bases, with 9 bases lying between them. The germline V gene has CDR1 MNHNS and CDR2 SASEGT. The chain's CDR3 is CASSERTRQETQYF. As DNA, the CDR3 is TGTGCCAGCAGTGAAAGAACTAGACAAGAGACCCAGTACTTC.

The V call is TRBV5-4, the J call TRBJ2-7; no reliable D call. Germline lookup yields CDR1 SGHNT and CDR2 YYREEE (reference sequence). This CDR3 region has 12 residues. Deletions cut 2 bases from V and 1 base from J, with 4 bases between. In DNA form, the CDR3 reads TGTGCCAGCAGCTTAAATTCCTACGAGCAGTACTTC. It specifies CASSLNSYEQYF.

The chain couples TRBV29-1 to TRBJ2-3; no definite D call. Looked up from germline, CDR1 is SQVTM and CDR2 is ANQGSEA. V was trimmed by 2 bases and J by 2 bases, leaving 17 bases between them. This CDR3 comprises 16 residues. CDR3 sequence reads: CSVENYGKLLTDTQYF. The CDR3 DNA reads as TGCAGCGTTGAAAACTATGGGAAGCTTCTCACAGATACGCAGTATTTT.

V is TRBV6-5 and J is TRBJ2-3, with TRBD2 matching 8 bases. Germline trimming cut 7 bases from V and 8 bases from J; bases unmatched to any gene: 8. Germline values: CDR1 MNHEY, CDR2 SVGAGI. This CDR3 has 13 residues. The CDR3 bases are TGTGCCAGCAAACCCAGCGGGAGAGGTACGCAGTATTTT. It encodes CASKPSGRGTQYF.

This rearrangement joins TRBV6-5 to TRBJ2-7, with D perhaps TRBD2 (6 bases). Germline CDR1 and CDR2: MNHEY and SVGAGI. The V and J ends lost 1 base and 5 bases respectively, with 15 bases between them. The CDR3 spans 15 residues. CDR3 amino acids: CASSYWRGASNEQYF. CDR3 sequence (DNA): TGTGCCAGCAGTTACTGGAGGGGTGCAAGCAACGAGCAGTACTTC.

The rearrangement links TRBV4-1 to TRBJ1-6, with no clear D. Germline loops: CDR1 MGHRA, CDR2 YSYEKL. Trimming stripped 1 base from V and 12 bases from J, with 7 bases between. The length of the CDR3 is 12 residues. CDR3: CASSQVSGPLHF. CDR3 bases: TGCGCCAGCAGCCAAGTTTCCGGACCCCTCCACTTT.

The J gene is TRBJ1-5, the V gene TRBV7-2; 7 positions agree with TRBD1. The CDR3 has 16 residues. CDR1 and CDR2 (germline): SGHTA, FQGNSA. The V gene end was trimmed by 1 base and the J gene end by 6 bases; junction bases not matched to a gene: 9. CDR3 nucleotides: TGTGCCAGCAGCTTAGGGGGCCAGGGGGTTGGTCAGCCCCAGCATTTT. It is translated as CASSLGGQGVGQPQHF.

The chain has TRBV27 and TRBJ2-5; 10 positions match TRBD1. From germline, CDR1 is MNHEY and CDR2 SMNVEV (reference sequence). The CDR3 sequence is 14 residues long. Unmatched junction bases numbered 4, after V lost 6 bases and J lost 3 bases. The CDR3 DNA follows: TGTGCCAGCAGCGGGGACAGGGGCGAAGAGACCCAGTACTTC. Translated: CASSGDRGEETQYF.

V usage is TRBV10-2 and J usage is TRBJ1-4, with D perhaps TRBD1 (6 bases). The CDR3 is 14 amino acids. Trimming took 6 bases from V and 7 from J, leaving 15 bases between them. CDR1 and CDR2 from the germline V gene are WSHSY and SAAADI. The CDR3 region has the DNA TGCGCCAGCAGCCCTACAGGGTCCAGTGAAAAACTGTTTTTT. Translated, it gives CASSPTGSSEKLFF.

The CDR3 here is CASSPMRRGEKLFF. In nucleotides, the CDR3 is TGTGCCAGCAGCCCAATGCGGCGGGGGGAAAAACTGTTTTTT. The chain couples TRBV4-2 to TRBJ1-4; tentative D call: TRBD1 (5 bases). Trimming pared 4 bases from V and 8 bases from J, leaving 14 bases between. Germline values: CDR1 LGHNA, CDR2 YNFKEQ. The CDR3 loop spans 14 amino acids.

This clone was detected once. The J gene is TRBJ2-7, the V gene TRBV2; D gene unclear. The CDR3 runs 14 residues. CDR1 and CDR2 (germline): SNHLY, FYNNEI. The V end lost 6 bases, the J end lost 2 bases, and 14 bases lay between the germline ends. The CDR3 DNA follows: TGTGCCAGCAGCAAACCGACGGGTACCTACGAGCAGTACTTC. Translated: CASSKPTGTYEQYF.

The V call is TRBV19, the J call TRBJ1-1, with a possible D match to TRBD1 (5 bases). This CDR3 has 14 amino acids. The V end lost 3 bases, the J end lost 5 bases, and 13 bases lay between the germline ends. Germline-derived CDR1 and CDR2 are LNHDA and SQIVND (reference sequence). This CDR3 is CASSMVRGSTEAFF. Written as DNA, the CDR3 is TGTGCCAGTAGTATGGTCCGGGGCTCTACTGAAGCTTTCTTT.

This CDR3 is CASSPVTGDPTGTF. The CDR3 DNA sequence: TGTGCCAGCAGCCCCGTCACAGGGGACCCAACGGGGACCTTC. This chain connects TRBV7-2 to TRBJ1-2, with 7 bases matching TRBD1. Trimming took 5 bases from V and 14 from J; bases not matched to a gene: 17. In germline, CDR1 is SGHTA, CDR2 FQGNSA. The CDR3 covers 14 residues.

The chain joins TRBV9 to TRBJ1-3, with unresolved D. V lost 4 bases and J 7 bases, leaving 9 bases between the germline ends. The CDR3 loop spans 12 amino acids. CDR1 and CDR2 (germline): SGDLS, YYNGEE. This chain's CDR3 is CASSPDRNTIYF. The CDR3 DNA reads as TGTGCCAGCAGCCCCGACCGTAACACCATATATTTT.

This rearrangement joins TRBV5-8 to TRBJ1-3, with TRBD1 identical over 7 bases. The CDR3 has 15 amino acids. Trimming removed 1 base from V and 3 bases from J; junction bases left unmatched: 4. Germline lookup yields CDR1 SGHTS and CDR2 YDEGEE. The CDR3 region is CASSLRGTVGNTIYF. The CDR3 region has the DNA TGTGCCAGCAGCTTGCGAGGGACAGTTGGAAACACCATATATTTT. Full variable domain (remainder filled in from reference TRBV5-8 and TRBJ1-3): EAGVTQSPTHLIKTRGQQATLRCSPISGHTSVYWYQQALGLGLQFLLWYDEGEERNRGNFPPRFSGRQFPNYSSELNVNALELEDSALYLCASSLRGTVGNTIYFGEGSWLTVV.

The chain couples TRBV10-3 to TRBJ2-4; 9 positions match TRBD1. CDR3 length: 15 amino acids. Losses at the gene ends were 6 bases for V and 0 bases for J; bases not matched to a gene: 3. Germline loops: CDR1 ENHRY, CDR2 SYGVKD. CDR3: CAIRGDREAKNIQYF. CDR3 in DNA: TGTGCCATCAGGGGGGACAGGGAAGCCAAAAACATTCAGTACTTC.

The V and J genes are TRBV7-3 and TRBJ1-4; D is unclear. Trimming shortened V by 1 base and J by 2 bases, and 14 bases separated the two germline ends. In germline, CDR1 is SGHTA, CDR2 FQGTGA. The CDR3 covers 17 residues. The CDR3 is CASSLKMRAGTNEKLFF. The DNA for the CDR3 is TGTGCCAGCAGCTTAAAGATGAGGGCTGGGACTAATGAAAAACTGTTTTTT.

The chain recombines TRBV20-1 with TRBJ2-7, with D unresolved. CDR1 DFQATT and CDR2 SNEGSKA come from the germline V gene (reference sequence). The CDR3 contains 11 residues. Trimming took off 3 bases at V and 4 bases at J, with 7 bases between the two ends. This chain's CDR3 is CSASGGYEQYF. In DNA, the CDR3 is TGCAGTGCTAGTGGTGGGTACGAGCAGTACTTC.

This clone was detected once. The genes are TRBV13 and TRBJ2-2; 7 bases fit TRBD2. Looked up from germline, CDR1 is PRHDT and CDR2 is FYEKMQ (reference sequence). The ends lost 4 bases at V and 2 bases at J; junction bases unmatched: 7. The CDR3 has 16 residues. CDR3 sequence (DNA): TGTGCCAGCAGCTACAATAGCGGGCCTAACACCGGGGAGCTGTTTTTT. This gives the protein CASSYNSGPNTGELFF.